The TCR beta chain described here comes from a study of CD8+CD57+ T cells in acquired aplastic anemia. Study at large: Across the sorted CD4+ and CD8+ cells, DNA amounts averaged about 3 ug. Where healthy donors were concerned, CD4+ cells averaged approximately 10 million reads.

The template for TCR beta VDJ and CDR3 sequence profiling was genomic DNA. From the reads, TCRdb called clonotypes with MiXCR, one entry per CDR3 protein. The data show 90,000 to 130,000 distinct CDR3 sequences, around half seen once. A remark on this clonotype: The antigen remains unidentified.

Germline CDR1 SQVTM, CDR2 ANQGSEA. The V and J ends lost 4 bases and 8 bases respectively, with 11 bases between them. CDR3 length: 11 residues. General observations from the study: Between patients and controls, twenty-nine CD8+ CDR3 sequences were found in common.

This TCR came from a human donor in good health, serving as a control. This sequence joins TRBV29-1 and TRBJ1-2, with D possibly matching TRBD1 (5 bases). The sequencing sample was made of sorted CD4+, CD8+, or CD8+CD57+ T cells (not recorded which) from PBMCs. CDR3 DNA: TGCAGCGTTGCAGGGCCGGAGGGCTACACCTTC. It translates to CSVAGPEGYTF.